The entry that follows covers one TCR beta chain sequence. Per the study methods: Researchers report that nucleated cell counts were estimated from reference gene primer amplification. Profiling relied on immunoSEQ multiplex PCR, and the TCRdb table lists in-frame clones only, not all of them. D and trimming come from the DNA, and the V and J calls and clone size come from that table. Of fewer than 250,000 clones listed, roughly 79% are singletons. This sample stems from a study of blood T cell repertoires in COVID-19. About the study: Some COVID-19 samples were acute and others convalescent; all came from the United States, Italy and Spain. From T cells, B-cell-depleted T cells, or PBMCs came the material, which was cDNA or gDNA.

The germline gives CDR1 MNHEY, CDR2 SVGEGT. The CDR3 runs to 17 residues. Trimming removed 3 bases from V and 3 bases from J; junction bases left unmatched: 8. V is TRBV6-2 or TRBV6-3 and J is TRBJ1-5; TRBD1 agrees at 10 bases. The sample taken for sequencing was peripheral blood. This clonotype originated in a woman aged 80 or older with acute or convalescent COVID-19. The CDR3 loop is CASSYRAGTGDNQPQHF. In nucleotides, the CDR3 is TGTGCCAGCAGTTATCGGGCAGGGACAGGGGACAATCAGCCCCAGCATTTT.